This T cell receptor beta chain was documented in a study of TIL therapy for anti-PD-1-resistant metastatic lung cancer. As for the study in general: Tumors carried a median about 1.5 non-synonymous mutations per megabase.

The immunoSEQ assay was v3. TCRdb's copy holds only in-frame clones and misses some; the assay was immunoSEQ multiplex PCR. The table shows roughly 15,000 clones, with about 82% occurring only once. Time point indicated: pre-treatment sample, taken before nivolumab and TIL therapy. Patients were adults with stage 4 NSCLC. CDR1 is MNHNS and CDR2 is SASEGT in the germline V gene. CDR3 length equals 13 residues. V was cut by 5 bases and J by 4 bases, with 9 bases left in between. The origin of this receptor is a person between 30 and 80 years old with non-small cell lung cancer. This specimen was blood, taken at baseline. This chain connects TRBV6-1 to TRBJ1-5; D perhaps matches TRBD1 (5 bases). In DNA, the CDR3 is TGTGCCAGCAGTCCCGACAGAAATCAGCCCCAGCATTTT. Protein sequence: CASSPDRNQPQHF.